The clone carrying this T cell receptor (beta chain) showed up just a few times. This entry is derived from a study of T-cell memory formation after mild COVID-19. CDR1 and CDR2 from the germline V gene are MNHNS and SASEGT. The CDR3 has 15 residues. The V and J ends lost 6 bases and 2 bases, in that order; junction bases with no gene match: 5. A 5'RACE reaction primed in the constant segment made cDNA libraries of TCR alpha and TCR beta, and these carried sample barcodes and UMIs. MiXCR, applied by TCRdb to the 5' RACE reads, yields one record per CDR3 protein. The sample records 300,000 to 350,000 distinct CDR3 sequences, about an eighth being singletons.

The sequenced sample consisted of PBMCs or a T cell subset sorted from them (not recorded which). This chain connects TRBV6-1 to TRBJ1-5; 9 nucleotides line up with TRBD1. The TCR was taken from a man between 18 and 29 years old who had mild COVID-19 (a few samples of this study predate the infection). Cell type and time point are not known. DNA for the CDR3: TGTGCCAGCAGCGTGACAGGGGGAGGCAATCAGCCCCAGCATTTT. This codes for CASSVTGGGNQPQHF.